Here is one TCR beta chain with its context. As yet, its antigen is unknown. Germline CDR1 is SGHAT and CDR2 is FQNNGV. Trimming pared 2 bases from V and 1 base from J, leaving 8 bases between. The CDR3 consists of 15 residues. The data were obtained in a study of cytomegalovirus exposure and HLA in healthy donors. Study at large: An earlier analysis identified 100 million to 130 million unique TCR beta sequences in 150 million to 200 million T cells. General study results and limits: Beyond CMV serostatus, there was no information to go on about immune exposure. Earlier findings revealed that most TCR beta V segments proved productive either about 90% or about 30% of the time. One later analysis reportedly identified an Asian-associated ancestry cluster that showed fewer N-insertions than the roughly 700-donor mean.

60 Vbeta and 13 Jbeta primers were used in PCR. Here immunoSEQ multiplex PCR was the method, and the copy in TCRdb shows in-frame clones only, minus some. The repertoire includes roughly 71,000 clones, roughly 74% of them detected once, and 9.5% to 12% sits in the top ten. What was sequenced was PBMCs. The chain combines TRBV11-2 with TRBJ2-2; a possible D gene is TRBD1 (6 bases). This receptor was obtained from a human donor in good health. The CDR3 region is CASSLRGGNTGELFF. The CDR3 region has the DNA TGTGCCAGCAGCTTAAGAGGGGGGAACACCGGGGAGCTGTTTTTT. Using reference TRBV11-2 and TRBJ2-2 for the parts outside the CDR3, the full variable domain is EAGVAQSPRYKIIEKRQSVAFWCNPISGHATLYWYQQILGQGPKLLIQFQNNGVVDDSQLPKDRFSAERLKGVDSTLKIQPAKLEDSAVYLCASSLRGGNTGELFFGEGSRLTVL.